This entry lists 14 T cell receptor beta chains sequenced from one sample in a study of CD8 T cells in Susac syndrome. RNA, at about 0.5 to 1 ug, was reverse transcribed with random hexamers. MiXCR was run by TCRdb on the immunoSEQ multiplex PCR reads, yielding one entry per CDR3 protein. The table records around 53,000 distinct CDR3 sequences, approximately 95% of them present only once. The sample consisted of CD8+ T cells from PBMCs. These receptors were collected from a human donor with Susac syndrome.

The V call is TRBV19, the J call TRBJ1-1, with 10 bases lining up with TRBD1. The CDR3 is 19 amino acids. V lost 6 bases to trimming and J lost 0 bases; unmatched junction nucleotides: 16. Germline CDR1 is LNHDA and CDR2 is SQIVND (reference sequence). CDR3: CASSRMTGGRSFVNTEAFF. The CDR3 DNA follows: TGTGCCAGTAGCCGGATGACAGGGGGCCGGAGTTTTGTGAACACTGAAGCTTTCTTT. The complete variable domain, with remaining parts taken from reference TRBV19 and TRBJ1-1, reads DGGITQSPKYLFRKEGQNVTLSCEQNLNHDAMYWYRQDPGQGLRLIYYSQIVNDFQKGDIAEGYSVSREKKESFPLTVTSAQKNPTAFYLCASSRMTGGRSFVNTEAFFGQGTRLTVV.

The rearrangement joins TRBV6-2 or TRBV6-3 to TRBJ2-5; D gene uncertain. The CDR3 spans 13 residues. Trimming left V 6 bases short and J 2 bases short, with 10 bases between. Germline V gene sequence: CDR1 MNHEY, CDR2 SVGEGT. The DNA of the CDR3 is TGTGCCAGCAGCCTTTTCCTTCAAGAGACCCAGTACTTC. Residues: CASSLFLQETQYF.

The rearrangement uses TRBV20-1 and TRBJ1-6, with 10 bases aligning to TRBD1. The junction had 11 bases not matched to a gene; V was cut back by 6 bases and J by 9 bases. The germline CDR1 and CDR2 sequences are DFQATT and SNEGSKA (reference sequence). The CDR3 sequence is 15 residues long. CDR3 residues: CSAWNSGQGGSPLHF. CDR3 sequence (DNA): TGCAGTGCGTGGAACTCAGGACAGGGGGGTTCACCCCTCCACTTT.

J is TRBJ2-4 and V is TRBV12-3 or TRBV12-4, with D possibly TRBD2 on 6 matching bases. This CDR3 is 15 amino acids long. The germline V and J ends were trimmed by 1 base and 10 bases, with 17 bases remaining between them. The chain's CDR3 is CASSLGGGQLLIQYF. The CDR3, as DNA: TGTGCCAGCAGTTTAGGCGGAGGGCAACTTCTTATTCAGTACTTC.

J is TRBJ1-4 and V is TRBV9, with 9 nucleotides matching TRBD1. Germline V lookup: CDR1 SGDLS, CDR2 YYNGEE. V shed 0 bases, J shed 8 bases, and the junction held 5 bases outside the gene matches. This CDR3 is 15 amino acids long. In DNA form, the CDR3 reads TGTGCCAGCAGCGTAGCCTCTGACAGGGGGGAAAAACTGTTTTTT. Protein product: CASSVASDRGEKLFF.

The gene calls are TRBV4-3 and TRBJ2-6; D possibly corresponds to TRBD1 (5 bases). The germline V gene has CDR1 LGHNA and CDR2 YSLEER. V lost 0 bases and J lost 0, with 6 bases in between. The CDR3 totals 16 residues. CDR3 sequence (DNA): TGCGCCAGCAGCCAAGATAGGGGCTCTGGGGCCAACGTCCTGACTTTC. It codes for CASSQDRGSGANVLTF.

The chain joins TRBV20-1 to TRBJ2-3, with unresolved D. The CDR3 totals 14 residues. The germline V and J ends were trimmed by 5 bases and 2 bases, with 14 bases remaining between them. Germline values: CDR1 DFQATT, CDR2 SNEGSKA (reference sequence). CDR3 residues: CSAPGSTDTDTQYF. CDR3 bases: TGCAGTGCTCCTGGTAGTACGGACACAGATACGCAGTATTTT.

CDR3 residues: CASSPDAGAQETQYF. The DNA of the CDR3 is TGTGCCAGCAGCCCGGACGCGGGGGCCCAAGAGACCCAGTACTTC. This sequence joins TRBV7-3 and TRBJ2-5, with D possibly matching TRBD2 (7 bases). In germline, CDR1 is SGHTA, CDR2 FQGTGA. V lost 5 bases and J 1 base, leaving 14 bases between the germline ends. CDR3 length: 15 amino acids.

CDR3 in amino acids: CSARGLAEYNEQFF. The CDR3 DNA reads as TGCAGTGCTAGAGGACTAGCGGAGTACAATGAGCAGTTCTTC. The chain employs TRBV20-1 and TRBJ2-1, with 9 bases aligning to TRBD2. Trimming cost V 1 base and J 4 bases; bases outside gene matches: 2. The germline gives CDR1 DFQATT, CDR2 SNEGSKA (reference sequence). The CDR3 covers 14 residues.

The chain has TRBV20-1 and TRBJ2-5; D perhaps matches TRBD2 (6 bases). V was clipped by 6 bases and J by 5 bases, with 16 bases between them. This CDR3 region has 13 residues. The V gene's germline CDR1 is DFQATT and CDR2 SNEGSKA (reference sequence). CDR3 amino acids: CSAGGSLKETQYF. The CDR3 DNA sequence: TGCAGTGCAGGAGGGTCTTTGAAGGAGACCCAGTACTTC.

The J gene is TRBJ1-2, the V gene TRBV28; 7 bases fit TRBD1. The trim removed 6 bases at V and 6 bases at J, leaving 10 bases unmatched. CDR1 is MDHEN and CDR2 is SYDVKM in the germline V gene. The CDR3 length is 14 residues. The CDR3 region has the DNA TGTGCCAGCAGCAAATTCGTCAGGGGGGATGGCTACACCTTC. It yields the protein CASSKFVRGDGYTF.

This chain links TRBV12-3 or TRBV12-4 with TRBJ2-7; tentatively, D is TRBD1 or TRBD2 (5 bases each). This CDR3 is built from 12 residues. V was shortened by 3 bases and J by 7 bases, with 10 bases between the two germline ends. CDR3 loop: CASSFEGHEQYF. The CDR3 DNA reads TGTGCCAGCAGTTTTGAGGGGCATGAGCAGTACTTC.

CDR3 in DNA: TGTGCCAGCAGCTCTCGCCGGGACAGAGGAGGATACGAGCAGTACTTC. Translated: CASSSRRDRGGYEQYF. This chain connects TRBV7-9 to TRBJ2-7, with TRBD1 matching over 7 bases. J gave up 4 bases and V 4 bases, and 13 bases lay outside the gene matches. CDR1 and CDR2 (germline): SEHNR, FQNEAQ (reference sequence). The CDR3 extends over 16 amino acids.

The chain is built from TRBV4-1 and TRBJ1-3; D gene unclear. CDR3 size: 14 residues. Germline lookup yields CDR1 MGHRA and CDR2 YSYEKL. Trimming cost V 1 base and J 6 bases, with 10 bases left between them. The DNA of the CDR3 is TGCGCCAGCAGCCAAGGTGTCTTCGTAAACACCATATATTTT. It specifies CASSQGVFVNTIYF.